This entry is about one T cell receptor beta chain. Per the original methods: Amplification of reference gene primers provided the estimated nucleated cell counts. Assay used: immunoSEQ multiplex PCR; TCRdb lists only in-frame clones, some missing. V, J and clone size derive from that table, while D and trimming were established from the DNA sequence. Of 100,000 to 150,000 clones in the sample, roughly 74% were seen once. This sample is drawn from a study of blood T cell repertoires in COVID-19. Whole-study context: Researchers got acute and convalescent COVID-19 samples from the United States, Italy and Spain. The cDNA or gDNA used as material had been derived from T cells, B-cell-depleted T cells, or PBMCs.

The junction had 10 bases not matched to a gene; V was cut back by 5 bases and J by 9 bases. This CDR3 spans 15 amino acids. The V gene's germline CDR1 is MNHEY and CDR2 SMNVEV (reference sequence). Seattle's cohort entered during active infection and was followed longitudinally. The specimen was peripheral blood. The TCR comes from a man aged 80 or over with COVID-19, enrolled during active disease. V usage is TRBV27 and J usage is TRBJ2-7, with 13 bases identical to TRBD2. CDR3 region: CASSLRGLAGAWQYF. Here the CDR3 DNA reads TGTGCCAGCAGTCTGCGTGGACTAGCGGGAGCGTGGCAGTACTTC.